Listed below are T cell receptor beta chains from one sample, sequenced in a study of blood T cell repertoires in COVID-19. Measured with immunoSEQ multiplex PCR; TCRdb has only the in-frame clones, and not every one. The table includes roughly 130,000 clones, 84% detected once. The sequencing sample was made of PBMCs or T cells enriched from blood (not recorded which). Source of these receptors: a woman aged 50 to 65 with acute COVID-19. Both conserved end residues are part of each CDR3. D genes are given only for firm matches. Rows give clone size only sometimes, using once, few, many, or a class for an expanded clone.

j_gene,abundance,v_gene,d_gene,CDR3aa,CDR3nt
TRBJ1-1,.,TRBV10-3,.,CAISDYAGSSGTEAFF,TGTGCCATCAGTGATTATGCTGGATCCTCGGGCACTGAAGCTTTCTTT
TRBJ2-7,.,TRBV19,TRBD2,CASRPLAGEGEQYF,TGTGCCAGTAGGCCCCTAGCGGGAGAGGGCGAGCAGTACTTC
TRBJ2-3,once,TRBV7-8,.,CASRPTGVDTQYF,TGTGCCAGCAGGCCTACGGGGGTGGATACGCAGTATTTT
TRBJ2-7,.,TRBV19,.,CASSTAAVAEDEQYF,TGTGCCAGTAGTACCGCGGCAGTAGCAGAGGACGAGCAGTACTTC
TRBJ2-3,few,TRBV19,TRBD1,CASSEGQGASRQYF,TGTGCCAGTAGTGAGGGACAGGGAGCATCGAGGCAGTATTTT
TRBJ2-3,.,TRBV4-3,TRBD1,CASSTGGQGTDTQYF,TGCGCCAGCAGCACCGGAGGACAGGGCACAGATACGCAGTATTTT
TRBJ1-2,.,TRBV6-5,.,CASRQGSAVYGYTF,TGTGCCAGTAGGCAGGGGTCGGCTGTCTATGGCTACACCTTC
TRBJ2-1,.,TRBV4-3,TRBD2,CASSQVAIAGREQFF,TGCGCCAGCAGCCAAGTGGCTATAGCGGGCCGGGAGCAGTTCTTC
TRBJ2-7,once,TRBV27,TRBD1,CASSLSHIGQASYEQYF,TGTGCCAGCAGTTTATCGCATATCGGACAGGCGTCCTACGAGCAGTACTTC
TRBJ2-7,.,TRBV27,.,CASSLAGQNYEQYF,TGTGCCAGCAGTTTAGCAGGACAGAACTACGAGCAGTACTTC
TRBJ2-3,.,TRBV7-8,.,CASSKISSTDTQYF,TGTGCCAGCTCCAAGATAAGCAGCACAGATACGCAGTATTTT
TRBJ2-7,.,TRBV19,TRBD1,CASSIKQGKGEQYF,TGTGCCAGTAGTATTAAACAGGGGAAAGGCGAGCAGTACTTC
TRBJ1-2,.,TRBV5-1,TRBD1,CASTAQGAVSGGYTF,TGCGCCAGCACCGCACAGGGGGCGGTTAGCGGTGGCTACACCTTC
TRBJ2-7,.,TRBV19,TRBD1,CASSPPQDRGYEQYF,TGTGCCAGTAGTCCCCCTCAGGACAGGGGCTACGAGCAGTACTTC
TRBJ1-1,once,TRBV9,.,CASSVARGGDTEAFF,TGTGCCAGCAGCGTAGCGCGGGGTGGCGACACTGAAGCTTTCTTT
TRBJ2-5,once,TRBV18,TRBD1,CASTGQGFGETQYF,TGTGCCAGCACGGGACAGGGTTTTGGAGAGACCCAGTACTTC
TRBJ2-5,few,TRBV25-1,TRBD2,CASSDQTSGQETQYF,TGTGCCAGCAGTGATCAAACTAGCGGCCAAGAGACCCAGTACTTC
TRBJ2-2,.,TRBV2,TRBD1,CASSAQTGAGELFF,TGTGCCAGCAGTGCCCAGACAGGGGCCGGGGAGCTGTTTTTT
TRBJ1-4,.,TRBV4-1,TRBD1,CASSPGQGATNEKLFF,TGCGCCAGCAGCCCCGGACAGGGAGCAACTAATGAAAAACTGTTTTTT
TRBJ1-2,few,TRBV4-1,.,CASSQGGRIVGYGYTF,TGCGCCAGCAGCCAGGGGGGAAGGATAGTCGGCTATGGCTACACCTTC
TRBJ2-2,.,TRBV9,TRBD2,CASSVPPFTSGRADGELFF,TGTGCCAGCAGCGTACCCCCCTTTACTAGCGGGAGGGCTGACGGGGAGCTGTTTTTT
TRBJ1-5,.,TRBV6-6,TRBD1,CASSYSQGAGQPQHF,TGTGCCAGCAGTTACTCCCAGGGGGCGGGTCAGCCCCAGCATTTT
TRBJ2-2,.,TRBV18,TRBD2,CASSPRRLAGDHGELFF,TGTGCCAGCTCACCACGGAGACTAGCGGGAGATCACGGGGAGCTGTTTTTT
TRBJ1-5,few,TRBV14,.,CASSRVGADNQPQHF,TGTGCCAGCAGCCGAGTTGGGGCGGACAATCAGCCCCAGCATTTT
TRBJ1-1,.,TRBV11-2,.,CASSLEGGWEAFF,TGTGCCAGCAGCTTAGAGGGGGGATGGGAAGCTTTCTTT
TRBJ2-5,.,TRBV7-8,.,CASSRAKGQSETQYF,TGTGCCAGCAGCCGAGCGAAGGGGCAATCGGAGACCCAGTACTTC
TRBJ1-5,.,TRBV6-2/TRBV6-3,TRBD1,CASSRTGAGNQPQHF,TGTGCCAGCAGTAGGACAGGGGCCGGCAATCAGCCCCAGCATTTT
TRBJ2-7,.,TRBV3-1/TRBV3-2,.,CASSQDAGGSYEQYF,TGTGCCAGCAGCCAAGATGCCGGGGGCTCCTACGAGCAGTACTTC
TRBJ1-5,.,TRBV30,.,CAWSFLGGQPQHF,TGTGCCTGGAGTTTTTTAGGCGGTCAGCCCCAGCATTTT
TRBJ2-1,.,TRBV10-3,.,CAISESSNEQFF,TGTGCCATCAGTGAGTCTAGCAATGAGCAGTTCTTC
TRBJ1-2,.,TRBV27,.,CASRSVRQGLVYGYTF,TGTGCCAGCAGAAGTGTCCGGCAGGGGCTCGTTTATGGCTACACCTTC
TRBJ2-1,many,TRBV7-2,TRBD2,CASSLAGGPNDEQFF,TGTGCCAGCAGCTTAGCGGGAGGGCCGAACGATGAGCAGTTCTTC
TRBJ2-1,once,TRBV12-3/TRBV12-4,.,CASRNIYNEQFF,TGTGCCAGCAGAAACATCTACAATGAGCAGTTCTTC
TRBJ1-5,.,TRBV20-1,.,CSASTDSNQPQHF,TGCAGTGCTAGTACGGACTCCAATCAGCCCCAGCATTTT
TRBJ1-2,.,TRBV5-4,.,CASSLGTTQGYTF,TGTGCCAGCAGCCTCGGGACTACGCAGGGCTACACCTTC
TRBJ2-5,.,TRBV9,.,CASSVAPEPEETQYF,TGTGCCAGCAGCGTAGCCCCGGAGCCCGAGGAGACCCAGTACTTC
TRBJ1-2,.,TRBV5-1,.,CASSLRDRTALKGYGYTF,TGCGCCAGCAGCTTGCGAGATAGGACAGCTCTCAAGGGGTATGGCTACACCTTC
TRBJ1-3,few,TRBV7-3,TRBD1,CASSSPDRDSGNTIYF,TGTGCCAGCAGCTCCCCGGACAGGGACTCTGGAAACACCATATATTTT
TRBJ2-7,once,TRBV21-1,.,CASSKVRTSGSSTSYEQYF,TGTGCCAGCAGCAAAGTTCGAACTAGCGGGAGTTCAACCTCCTACGAGCAGTACTTC
TRBJ1-6,once,TRBV9,.,CASSVAVQGWNSPLHF,TGTGCCAGCAGCGTAGCCGTGCAGGGCTGGAATTCACCCCTCCACTTT
TRBJ2-1,.,TRBV9,.,CASSELSYNEQFF,TGTGCCAGCAGCGAACTATCCTACAATGAGCAGTTCTTC
TRBJ2-3,.,TRBV5-1,.,CASSSASQQADTQYF,TGCGCCAGCAGTTCGGCGTCCCAGCAGGCAGATACGCAGTATTTT
TRBJ1-2,few,TRBV11-2,.,CASLKQAPYGYTF,TGTGCCAGCTTGAAACAGGCCCCCTATGGCTACACCTTC
TRBJ2-1,.,TRBV13,.,CASRDGPGEQFF,TGTGCCAGCAGAGACGGACCGGGGGAGCAGTTCTTC
TRBJ1-1,.,TRBV5-4,.,CASSFGQHTEAFF,TGTGCCAGCAGCTTTGGACAGCACACTGAAGCTTTCTTT
TRBJ2-7,.,TRBV5-4,.,CASSPQDSSYEQYF,TGTGCCAGCAGCCCTCAGGACAGCTCCTACGAGCAGTACTTC
TRBJ2-5,.,TRBV7-3,TRBD2,CASSTNSGGQETQYF,TGTGCCAGCAGCACAAATAGCGGGGGCCAAGAGACCCAGTACTTC
TRBJ2-3,.,TRBV7-9,.,CASSLAAGSTDTQYF,TGTGCCAGCAGCTTAGCGGCGGGAAGCACAGATACGCAGTATTTT
TRBJ2-7,once,TRBV6-2/TRBV6-3,TRBD2,CASSDPLAGEYEQYF,TGTGCCAGCAGTGACCCTCTAGCGGGAGAATACGAGCAGTACTTC
TRBJ2-7,.,TRBV27,TRBD2,CASSSTGTSVPYEQYF,TGTGCCAGCAGCTCCACCGGGACTAGCGTACCCTACGAGCAGTACTTC
TRBJ2-1,.,TRBV9,TRBD2,CASSGTSGIGGEQFF,TGTGCCAGCAGCGGGACTAGCGGGATAGGGGGTGAGCAGTTCTTC